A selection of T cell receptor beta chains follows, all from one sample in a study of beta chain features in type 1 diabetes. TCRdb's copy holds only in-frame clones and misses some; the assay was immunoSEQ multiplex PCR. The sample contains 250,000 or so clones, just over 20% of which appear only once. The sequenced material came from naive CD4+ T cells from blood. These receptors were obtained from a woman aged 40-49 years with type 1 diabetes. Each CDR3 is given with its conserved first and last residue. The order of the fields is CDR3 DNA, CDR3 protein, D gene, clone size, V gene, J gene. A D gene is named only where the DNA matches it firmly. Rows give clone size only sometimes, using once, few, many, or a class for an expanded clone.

CDR3 DNA: TGTGCCAGCAGTTTACAGGGAAGGAACACCGGGGAGCTGTTTTTT
CDR3 protein: CASSLQGRNTGELFF
D gene: .
clone size: .
V gene: TRBV28
J gene: TRBJ2-2

CDR3 DNA: TGTGCCTGTCGGAGAGGGAACACCGGGGAGCTGTTTTTT
CDR3 protein: CACRRGNTGELFF
D gene: .
clone size: .
V gene: TRBV30
J gene: TRBJ2-2

CDR3 DNA: TGTGCCAGCAGCTTACTAGCGGGAGGGGGCGAGCAGTACTTC
CDR3 protein: CASSLLAGGGEQYF
D gene: TRBD2
clone size: .
V gene: TRBV7-9
J gene: TRBJ2-7

CDR3 DNA: TGCGCCAGCAGCTTGGAGGTGGGCCGGCAGCCCCAGCATTTT
CDR3 protein: CASSLEVGRQPQHF
D gene: .
clone size: .
V gene: TRBV5-1
J gene: TRBJ1-5

CDR3 DNA: TGTGCCAGCAGCTTAGCCGGGACAGGGGGCGCAGAGACCCAGTACTTC
CDR3 protein: CASSLAGTGGAETQYF
D gene: TRBD1
clone size: few
V gene: TRBV7-3
J gene: TRBJ2-5

CDR3 DNA: TGTGCCAGCTCCGACAGGGTCACGAGCAATCAGCCCCAGCATTTT
CDR3 protein: CASSDRVTSNQPQHF
D gene: TRBD1
clone size: .
V gene: TRBV18
J gene: TRBJ1-5

CDR3 DNA: TGTGCCAGCAGTTACTCCCAGGGTTCCAACGTCCTGACTTTC
CDR3 protein: CASSYSQGSNVLTF
D gene: .
clone size: few
V gene: TRBV6-6
J gene: TRBJ2-6

CDR3 DNA: TGTGCCAGCGCACCTCCGGGACAGGGGAGCGAGACCCAGTACTTC
CDR3 protein: CASAPPGQGSETQYF
D gene: TRBD1
clone size: few
V gene: TRBV27
J gene: TRBJ2-5

CDR3 DNA: TGTGCCAGTACCCCAACAGTGCCGGGGAGGGAAGCTTTCTTT
CDR3 protein: CASTPTVPGREAFF
D gene: .
clone size: few
V gene: TRBV19
J gene: TRBJ1-1

CDR3 DNA: TGTGCCAGCAGACCCCGGGACAGGGGATATATCGGGGAGCTGTTTTTT
CDR3 protein: CASRPRDRGYIGELFF
D gene: TRBD1
clone size: .
V gene: TRBV5-8
J gene: TRBJ2-2

CDR3 DNA: TGTGCCAGCGGTCGGGACACTCAAGCTTTCTTT
CDR3 protein: CASGRDTQAFF
D gene: .
clone size: .
V gene: TRBV9
J gene: TRBJ1-1

CDR3 DNA: TGTGCCAGCAGCGTAGATGCCAGGACTAATGAAAAACTGTTTTTT
CDR3 protein: CASSVDARTNEKLFF
D gene: .
clone size: .
V gene: TRBV9
J gene: TRBJ1-4

CDR3 DNA: TGTGCCAGCAGCCCTCGGACAGGGAGTATGAACACTGAAGCTTTCTTT
CDR3 protein: CASSPRTGSMNTEAFF
D gene: TRBD1
clone size: few
V gene: TRBV9
J gene: TRBJ1-1

CDR3 DNA: TGTGCCAGCAGCTTAGCGTCCGGGGGGTTCCAGCCCCAGCATTTT
CDR3 protein: CASSLASGGFQPQHF
D gene: .
clone size: few
V gene: TRBV7-8
J gene: TRBJ1-5

CDR3 DNA: TGTGCCAGCAGCTATGACAGTTTGAACTATGGCTACACCTTC
CDR3 protein: CASSYDSLNYGYTF
D gene: .
clone size: few
V gene: TRBV7-2
J gene: TRBJ1-2

CDR3 DNA: TGCGCCAGCAGCCCCCTCGGGGACAGGGCGAACGAGCAGTACTTC
CDR3 protein: CASSPLGDRANEQYF
D gene: TRBD1
clone size: .
V gene: TRBV4-1
J gene: TRBJ2-7

CDR3 DNA: TGTGCCAGCAGCGTAGTTGGGACAGACCAAGAGACCCAGTACTTC
CDR3 protein: CASSVVGTDQETQYF
D gene: TRBD1
clone size: .
V gene: TRBV9
J gene: TRBJ2-5

CDR3 DNA: TGCAGCGGGGGACAGAGCTCCTACAATGAGCAGTTCTTC
CDR3 protein: CSGGQSSYNEQFF
D gene: TRBD1
clone size: .
V gene: TRBV29-1
J gene: TRBJ2-1

CDR3 DNA: TGTGCCAGCAGCTTGCTGGGAAACACCATATATTTT
CDR3 protein: CASSLLGNTIYF
D gene: .
clone size: .
V gene: TRBV5-6
J gene: TRBJ1-3

CDR3 DNA: TGTGCCACCAGCAAATCGACAGGTTCCTACGAGCAGTACTTC
CDR3 protein: CATSKSTGSYEQYF
D gene: .
clone size: .
V gene: TRBV15
J gene: TRBJ2-7

CDR3 DNA: TGTGCCAGCTCACCGGGCAGGGGGCTGGACTACACTGAAGCTTTCTTT
CDR3 protein: CASSPGRGLDYTEAFF
D gene: TRBD1
clone size: few
V gene: TRBV18
J gene: TRBJ1-1

CDR3 DNA: TGTGCCAGCAGTCTCCCCGTTAAAGCGACAGATACGCAGTATTTT
CDR3 protein: CASSLPVKATDTQYF
D gene: .
clone size: .
V gene: TRBV7-9
J gene: TRBJ2-3

CDR3 DNA: TGTGCCAGCAGTCCTGGGACAGGGGATTACACTGAAGCTTTCTTT
CDR3 protein: CASSPGTGDYTEAFF
D gene: TRBD1
clone size: few
V gene: TRBV6-5
J gene: TRBJ1-1

CDR3 DNA: TGTGCCAGCAGTGGAACAGGGATCGGAAATGAGCAGTTCTTC
CDR3 protein: CASSGTGIGNEQFF
D gene: .
clone size: few
V gene: TRBV6-4
J gene: TRBJ2-1

CDR3 DNA: TGTGCCTGGAGTGTATCAAAAACAGGGGCGCTGAATCAGCCCCAGCATTTT
CDR3 protein: CAWSVSKTGALNQPQHF
D gene: TRBD1
clone size: .
V gene: TRBV30
J gene: TRBJ1-5

CDR3 DNA: TGTGCCATCAGTCGCGGGTCAATTCACGAAGAGACCCAGTACTTC
CDR3 protein: CAISRGSIHEETQYF
D gene: .
clone size: few
V gene: TRBV10-3
J gene: TRBJ2-5

CDR3 DNA: TGTGCCAGCAGCTTAGACGGGACAGATACGCAGTATTTT
CDR3 protein: CASSLDGTDTQYF
D gene: .
clone size: .
V gene: TRBV11-1
J gene: TRBJ2-3

CDR3 DNA: TGTGCCAGCAGAACGACAGGTTATAGCAATCAGCCCCAGCATTTT
CDR3 protein: CASRTTGYSNQPQHF
D gene: .
clone size: .
V gene: TRBV2
J gene: TRBJ1-5

CDR3 DNA: TGTGCCAGCCGTCGTAGACTTCGAGACGAGCAGTACTTC
CDR3 protein: CASRRRLRDEQYF
D gene: .
clone size: .
V gene: TRBV7-8
J gene: TRBJ2-7

CDR3 DNA: TGCGCCAGCAGCCAAGATGGGACAGACGGGCTCTATGGCTACACCTTC
CDR3 protein: CASSQDGTDGLYGYTF
D gene: TRBD1
clone size: few
V gene: TRBV4-3
J gene: TRBJ1-2

CDR3 DNA: TGTGCCAGCAGCCCCGGGACTAGCGGGCGGGATGAGCAGTTCTTC
CDR3 protein: CASSPGTSGRDEQFF
D gene: TRBD2
clone size: few
V gene: TRBV28
J gene: TRBJ2-1

CDR3 DNA: TGCGCCAGCAGCCAAGAAACAGGGTCGATCTACGAGCAGTACTTC
CDR3 protein: CASSQETGSIYEQYF
D gene: .
clone size: .
V gene: TRBV4-3
J gene: TRBJ2-7

CDR3 DNA: TGTGCCAGCAGCTTTCGGGGAGAAGGCATTCAGTACTTC
CDR3 protein: CASSFRGEGIQYF
D gene: .
clone size: .
V gene: TRBV11-1
J gene: TRBJ2-4

CDR3 DNA: TGTGCCAGCAGCCCCCGTGGGGGACACGGTCAGCCCCAGCATTTT
CDR3 protein: CASSPRGGHGQPQHF
D gene: .
clone size: .
V gene: TRBV7-2
J gene: TRBJ1-5

CDR3 DNA: TGTGCCAGCTCACCCTCCTCCGGGACAGCACAGTTCTTC
CDR3 protein: CASSPSSGTAQFF
D gene: TRBD1
clone size: few
V gene: TRBV18
J gene: TRBJ2-1

CDR3 DNA: TGCAGCGTTGAATCCGGACAGGTTCAAGAGACCCAGTACTTC
CDR3 protein: CSVESGQVQETQYF
D gene: TRBD1
clone size: .
V gene: TRBV29-1
J gene: TRBJ2-5

CDR3 DNA: TGCGCCAGCAGCCAAGAAGGAGGGGCTGGAGGCACTGAAGCTTTCTTT
CDR3 protein: CASSQEGGAGGTEAFF
D gene: .
clone size: .
V gene: TRBV4-3
J gene: TRBJ1-1

CDR3 DNA: TGTGCCAGCAGCGCCAGGACTAGCGGGAGCGACGAGCAGTACTTC
CDR3 protein: CASSARTSGSDEQYF
D gene: TRBD2
clone size: .
V gene: TRBV6-6
J gene: TRBJ2-7

CDR3 DNA: TGTGCCAGCAGTTTGGGTAGCGGGAGCACTACGGCCAAAAACATTCAGTACTTC
CDR3 protein: CASSLGSGSTTAKNIQYF
D gene: TRBD2
clone size: .
V gene: TRBV28
J gene: TRBJ2-4

CDR3 DNA: TGTGCCTGGAGTGTACACCGTGCAGATACGCAGTATTTT
CDR3 protein: CAWSVHRADTQYF
D gene: .
clone size: .
V gene: TRBV30
J gene: TRBJ2-3

CDR3 DNA: TGTGCCAGCTCCCCAGACAGGGGGCTCCACGAGCAGTACTTC
CDR3 protein: CASSPDRGLHEQYF
D gene: TRBD1
clone size: .
V gene: TRBV18
J gene: TRBJ2-7

CDR3 DNA: TGTGCCAGCAGTTTATCTTGGCAGGTCAATCAGCCCCAGCATTTT
CDR3 protein: CASSLSWQVNQPQHF
D gene: .
clone size: .
V gene: TRBV27
J gene: TRBJ1-5

CDR3 DNA: TGCGCCAGCAGCCAGCCGACAGGGGACAATCAGCCCCAGCATTTT
CDR3 protein: CASSQPTGDNQPQHF
D gene: TRBD1
clone size: .
V gene: TRBV4-1
J gene: TRBJ1-5

CDR3 DNA: TGTGCCAGCAGCTTAGCAACGGGGACAGGGAAGACCCAGTACTTC
CDR3 protein: CASSLATGTGKTQYF
D gene: TRBD1
clone size: .
V gene: TRBV7-2
J gene: TRBJ2-5

CDR3 DNA: TGTGCCAGCAGTTCCGGGGGGCGAGAGACCCAGTACTTC
CDR3 protein: CASSSGGRETQYF
D gene: .
clone size: .
V gene: TRBV28
J gene: TRBJ2-5

CDR3 DNA: TGCAGCGTGAGGGGACAGGCGCCAACCGAGCAGTACTTC
CDR3 protein: CSVRGQAPTEQYF
D gene: TRBD1
clone size: .
V gene: TRBV29-1
J gene: TRBJ2-7

CDR3 DNA: TGTGCCAGCAGATCACAGGGGACTGGGGGTATGTACTTC
CDR3 protein: CASRSQGTGGMYF
D gene: .
clone size: few
V gene: TRBV28
J gene: TRBJ2-7

CDR3 DNA: TGTGCCAGCAGCCACAGGACAGGAGGGGAAGCTTTCTTT
CDR3 protein: CASSHRTGGEAFF
D gene: TRBD1
clone size: .
V gene: TRBV5-6
J gene: TRBJ1-1

CDR3 DNA: TGTGCCAGCAGTTTCGGAGGGGCCGGGGGTGAAAAACTGTTTTTT
CDR3 protein: CASSFGGAGGEKLFF
D gene: .
clone size: once
V gene: TRBV28
J gene: TRBJ1-4

CDR3 DNA: TGTGCCAGCAGCTGGGGGGGTACTAGCGGGAGCTCCTACAATGAGCAGTTCTTC
CDR3 protein: CASSWGGTSGSSYNEQFF
D gene: TRBD2
clone size: .
V gene: TRBV5-4
J gene: TRBJ2-1